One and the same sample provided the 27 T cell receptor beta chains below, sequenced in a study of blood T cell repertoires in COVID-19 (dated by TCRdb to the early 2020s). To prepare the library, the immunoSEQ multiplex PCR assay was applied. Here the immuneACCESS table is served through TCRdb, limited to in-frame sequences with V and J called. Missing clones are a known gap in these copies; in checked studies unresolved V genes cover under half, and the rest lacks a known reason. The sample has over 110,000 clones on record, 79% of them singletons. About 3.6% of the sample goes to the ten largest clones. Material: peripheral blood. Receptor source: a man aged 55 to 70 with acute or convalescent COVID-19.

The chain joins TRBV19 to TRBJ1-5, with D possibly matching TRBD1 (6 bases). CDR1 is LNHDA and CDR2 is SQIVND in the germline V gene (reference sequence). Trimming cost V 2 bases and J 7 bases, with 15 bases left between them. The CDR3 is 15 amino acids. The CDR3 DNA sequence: TGTGCCAGTAGTATAAGTACAGGGAACCTGCAGCCCCAGCATTTT. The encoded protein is CASSISTGNLQPQHF.

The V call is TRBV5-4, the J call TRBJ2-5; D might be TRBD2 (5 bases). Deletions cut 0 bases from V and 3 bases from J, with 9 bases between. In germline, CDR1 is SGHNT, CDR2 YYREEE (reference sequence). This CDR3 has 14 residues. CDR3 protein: CASSLALVKETQYF. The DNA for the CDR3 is TGTGCCAGCAGCTTGGCACTAGTGAAAGAGACCCAGTACTTC.

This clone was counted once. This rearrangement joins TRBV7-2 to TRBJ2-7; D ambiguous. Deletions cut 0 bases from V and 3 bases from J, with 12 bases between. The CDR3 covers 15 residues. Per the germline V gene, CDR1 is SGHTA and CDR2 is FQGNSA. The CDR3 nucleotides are TGTGCCAGCAGCTTAGCCTACGGGTCCCTCTACGAGCAGTACTTC. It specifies CASSLAYGSLYEQYF.

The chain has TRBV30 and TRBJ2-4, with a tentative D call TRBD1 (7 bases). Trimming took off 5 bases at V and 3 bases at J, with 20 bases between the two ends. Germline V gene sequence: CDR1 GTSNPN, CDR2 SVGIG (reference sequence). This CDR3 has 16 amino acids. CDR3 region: CAWGGGDRVDKNIQYF. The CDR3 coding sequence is TGTGCCTGGGGAGGGGGAGACAGGGTCGACAAAAACATTCAGTACTTC.

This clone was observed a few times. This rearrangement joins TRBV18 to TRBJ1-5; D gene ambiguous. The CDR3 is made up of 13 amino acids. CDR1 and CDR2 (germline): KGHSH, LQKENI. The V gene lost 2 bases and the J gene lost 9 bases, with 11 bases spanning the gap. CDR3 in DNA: TGTGCCAGCTCACCAGCGACCCGCGGGCCCCAGCATTTT. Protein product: CASSPATRGPQHF.

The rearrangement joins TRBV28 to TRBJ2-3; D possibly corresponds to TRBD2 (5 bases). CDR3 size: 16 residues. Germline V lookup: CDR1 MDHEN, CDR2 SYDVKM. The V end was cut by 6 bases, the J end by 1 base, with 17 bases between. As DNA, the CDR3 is TGTGCCAGCAGCCGACTACCCCGGGTCGGCACAGATACGCAGTATTTT. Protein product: CASSRLPRVGTDTQYF.

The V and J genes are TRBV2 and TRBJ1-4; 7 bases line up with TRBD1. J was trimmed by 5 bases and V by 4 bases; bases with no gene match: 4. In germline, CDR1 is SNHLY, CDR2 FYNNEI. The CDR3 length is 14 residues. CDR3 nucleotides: TGTGCCAGCAGTGGACAGGGCATAAATGAAAAACTGTTTTTT. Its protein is CASSGQGINEKLFF.

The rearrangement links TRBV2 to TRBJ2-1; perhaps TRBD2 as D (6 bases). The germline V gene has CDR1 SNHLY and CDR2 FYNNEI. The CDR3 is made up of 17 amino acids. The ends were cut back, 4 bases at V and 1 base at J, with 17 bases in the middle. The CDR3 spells CASSVFAGLGSYNEQFF. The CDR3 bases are TGTGCCAGCAGTGTTTTCGCGGGACTCGGGTCCTACAATGAGCAGTTCTTC.

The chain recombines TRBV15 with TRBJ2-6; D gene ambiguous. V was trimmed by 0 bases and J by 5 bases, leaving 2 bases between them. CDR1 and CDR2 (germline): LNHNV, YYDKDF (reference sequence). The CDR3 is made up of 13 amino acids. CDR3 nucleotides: TGTGCCACCAGCAGAGACTGGGCCAACGTCCTGACTTTC. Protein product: CATSRDWANVLTF. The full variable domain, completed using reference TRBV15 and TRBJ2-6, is DAMVIQNPRYQVTQFGKPVTLSCSQTLNHNVMYWYQQKSSQAPKLLFHYYDKDFNNEADTPDNFQSRRPNTSFCFLDIRSPGLGDTAMYLCATSRDWANVLTFGAGSRLTVL.

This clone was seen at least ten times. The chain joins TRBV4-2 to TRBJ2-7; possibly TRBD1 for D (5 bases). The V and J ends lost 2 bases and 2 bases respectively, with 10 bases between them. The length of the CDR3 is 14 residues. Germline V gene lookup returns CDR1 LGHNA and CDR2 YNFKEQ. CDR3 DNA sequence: TGTGCCAGCAGCCAACAGGGCCGGACCTACGAGCAGTACTTC. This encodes CASSQQGRTYEQYF.

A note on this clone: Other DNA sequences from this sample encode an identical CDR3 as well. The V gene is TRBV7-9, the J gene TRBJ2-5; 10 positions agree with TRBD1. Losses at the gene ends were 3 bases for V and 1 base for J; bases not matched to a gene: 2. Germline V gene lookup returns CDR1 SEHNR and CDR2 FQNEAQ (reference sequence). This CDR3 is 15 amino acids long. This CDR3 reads CASSLGTGVQETQYF. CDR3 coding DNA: TGTGCCAGCAGCTTGGGGACAGGGGTCCAAGAGACCCAGTACTTC.

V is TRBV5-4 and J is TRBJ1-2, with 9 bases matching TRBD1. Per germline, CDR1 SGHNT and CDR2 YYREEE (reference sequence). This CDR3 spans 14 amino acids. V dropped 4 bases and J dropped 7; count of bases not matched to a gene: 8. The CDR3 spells CASSLEGQGRGYTF. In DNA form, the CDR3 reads TGTGCCAGCAGCCTGGAGGGACAGGGTCGTGGCTACACCTTC.

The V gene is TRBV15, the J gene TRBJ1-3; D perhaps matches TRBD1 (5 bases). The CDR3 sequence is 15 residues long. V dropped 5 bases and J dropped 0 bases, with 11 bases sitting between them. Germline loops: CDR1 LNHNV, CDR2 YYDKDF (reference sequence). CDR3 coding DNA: TGTGCCACCAGCGACAGAACGCGCTCTGGAAACACCATATATTTT. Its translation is CATSDRTRSGNTIYF.

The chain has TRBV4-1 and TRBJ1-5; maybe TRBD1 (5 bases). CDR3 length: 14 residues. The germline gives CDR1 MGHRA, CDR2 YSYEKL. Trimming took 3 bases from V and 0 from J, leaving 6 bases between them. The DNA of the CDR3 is TGCGCCAGCAGCCAGGGGCATAGCAATCAGCCCCAGCATTTT. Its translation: CASSQGHSNQPQHF.

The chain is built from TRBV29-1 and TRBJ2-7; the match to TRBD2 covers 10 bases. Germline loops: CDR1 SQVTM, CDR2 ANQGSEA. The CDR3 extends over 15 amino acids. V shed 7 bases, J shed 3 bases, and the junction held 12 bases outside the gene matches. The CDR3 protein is CSASHLLAGIYEQYF. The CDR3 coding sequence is TGCAGCGCGAGCCACTTACTAGCGGGGATCTACGAGCAGTACTTC.

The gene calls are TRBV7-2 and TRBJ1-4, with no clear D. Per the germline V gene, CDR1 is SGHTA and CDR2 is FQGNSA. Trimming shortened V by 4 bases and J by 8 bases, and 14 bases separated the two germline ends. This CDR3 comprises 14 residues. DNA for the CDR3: TGTGCCAGCAGCTCCCTCCCGGGAGGGGAAAAACTGTTTTTT. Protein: CASSSLPGGEKLFF.

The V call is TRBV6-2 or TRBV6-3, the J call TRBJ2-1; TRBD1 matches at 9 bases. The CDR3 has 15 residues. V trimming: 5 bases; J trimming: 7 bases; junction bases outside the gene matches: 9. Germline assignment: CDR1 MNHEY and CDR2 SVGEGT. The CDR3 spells CASSPQGATYNEQFF. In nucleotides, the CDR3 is TGTGCCAGCAGTCCACAGGGGGCGACGTATAATGAGCAGTTCTTC.

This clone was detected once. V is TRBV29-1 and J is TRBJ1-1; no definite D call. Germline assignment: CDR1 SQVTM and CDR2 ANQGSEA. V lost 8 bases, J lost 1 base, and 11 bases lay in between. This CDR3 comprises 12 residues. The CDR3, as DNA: TGCAGCTTCGTGGGAGGGAACACTGAAGCTTTCTTT. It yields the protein CSFVGGNTEAFF.

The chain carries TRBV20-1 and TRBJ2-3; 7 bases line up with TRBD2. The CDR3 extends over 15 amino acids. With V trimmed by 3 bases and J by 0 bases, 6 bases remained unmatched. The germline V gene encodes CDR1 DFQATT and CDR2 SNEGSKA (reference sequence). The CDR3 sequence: CSASRGSGSTDTQYF. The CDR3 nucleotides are TGCAGTGCTAGTCGTGGTAGCGGGAGCACAGATACGCAGTATTTT.

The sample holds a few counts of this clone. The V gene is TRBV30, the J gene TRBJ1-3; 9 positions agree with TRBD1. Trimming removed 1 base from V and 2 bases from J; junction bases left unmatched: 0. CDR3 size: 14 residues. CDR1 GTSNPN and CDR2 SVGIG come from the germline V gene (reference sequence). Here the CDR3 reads CAWSGTGAGNTIYF. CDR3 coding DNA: TGTGCCTGGAGTGGGACAGGGGCTGGAAACACCATATATTTT.

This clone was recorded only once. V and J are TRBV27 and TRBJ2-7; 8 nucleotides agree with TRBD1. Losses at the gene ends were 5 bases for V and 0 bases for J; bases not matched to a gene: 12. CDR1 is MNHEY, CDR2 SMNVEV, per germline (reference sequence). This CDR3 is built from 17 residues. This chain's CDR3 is CASSHKNRGSSSYEQYF. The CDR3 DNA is TGTGCCAGCAGTCACAAAAACAGGGGGTCCAGCTCCTACGAGCAGTACTTC.

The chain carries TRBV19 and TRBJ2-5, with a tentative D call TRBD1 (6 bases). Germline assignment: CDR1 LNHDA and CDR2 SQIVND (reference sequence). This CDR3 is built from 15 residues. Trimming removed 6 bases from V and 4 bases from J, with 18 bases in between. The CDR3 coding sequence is TGTGCCAGTAGGTCAAGGGGGTTTCAGGGAGAGACCCAGTACTTC. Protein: CASRSRGFQGETQYF.

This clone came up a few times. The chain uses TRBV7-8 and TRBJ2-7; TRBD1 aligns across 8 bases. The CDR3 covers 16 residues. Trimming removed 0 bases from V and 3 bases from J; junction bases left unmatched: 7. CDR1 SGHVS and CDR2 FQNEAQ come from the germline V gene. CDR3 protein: CASSLATGTGSYEQYF. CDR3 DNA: TGTGCCAGCAGCTTAGCAACCGGGACAGGTAGCTACGAGCAGTACTTC. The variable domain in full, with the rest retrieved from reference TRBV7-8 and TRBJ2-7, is GAGVSQSPRYKVAKRGQDVALRCDPISGHVSLFWYQQALGQGPEFLTYFQNEAQLDKSGLPSDRFFAERPEGSVSTLKIQRTQQEDSAVYLCASSLATGTGSYEQYFGPGTRLTVT.

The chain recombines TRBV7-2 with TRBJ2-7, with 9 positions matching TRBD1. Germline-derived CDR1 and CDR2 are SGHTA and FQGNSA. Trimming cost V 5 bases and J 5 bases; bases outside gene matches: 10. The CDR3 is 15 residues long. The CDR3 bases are TGTGCCAGCAGCCTTTTTCTGGGACAGGGTAACGAGCAGTACTTC. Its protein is CASSLFLGQGNEQYF.

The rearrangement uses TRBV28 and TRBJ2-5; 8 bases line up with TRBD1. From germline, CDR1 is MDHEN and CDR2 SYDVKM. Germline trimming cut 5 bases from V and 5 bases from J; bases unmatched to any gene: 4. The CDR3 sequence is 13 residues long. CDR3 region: CASSQGAGETQYF. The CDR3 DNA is TGTGCCAGCAGTCAGGGGGCCGGGGAGACCCAGTACTTC. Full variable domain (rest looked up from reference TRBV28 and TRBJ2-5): DVKVTQSSRYLVKRTGEKVFLECVQDMDHENMFWYRQDPGLGLRLIYFSYDVKMKEKGDIPEGYSVSREKKERFSLILESASTNQTSMYLCASSQGAGETQYFGPGTRLLVL.

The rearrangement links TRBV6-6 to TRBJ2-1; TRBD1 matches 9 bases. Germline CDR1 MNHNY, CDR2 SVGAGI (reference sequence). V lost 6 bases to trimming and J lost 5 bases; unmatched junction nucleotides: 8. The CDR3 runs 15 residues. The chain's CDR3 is CASRTTGGRNNEQFF. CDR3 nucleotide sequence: TGTGCCAGCAGAACCACAGGGGGCCGAAACAATGAGCAGTTCTTC.

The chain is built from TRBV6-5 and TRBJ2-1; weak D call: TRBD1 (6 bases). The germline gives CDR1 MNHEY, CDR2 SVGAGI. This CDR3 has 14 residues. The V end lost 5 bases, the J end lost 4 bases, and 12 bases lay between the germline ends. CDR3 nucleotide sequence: TGTGCCAGCAGTAAACGGACAGTGTACAATGAGCAGTTCTTC. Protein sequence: CASSKRTVYNEQFF.